Presented here are 6 T cell receptor beta chains from one specimen sequenced in a study of shared clonotypes between healthy human individuals (TCRdb year 2020). Library creation used the immunoSEQ multiplex PCR assay. Imported from immuneACCESS, the table was reduced by TCRdb to in-frame sequences with V and J called. These copies leave out some clones; in studies compared against another copy, an unresolved V gene accounts for under half, and the cause of the remainder is not known. The sample records around 2.5 million clones, roughly 93% of which are singletons. 0.36% of the sample is taken by the ten largest. Sequenced material: naive CD4+ T cells from PBMCs. The sample's cell subset or site label, decoded: CD45RA+ positively selected. Every receptor here comes from a young man in good health. Some clones in this sample may be carry-over from other donors' samples.

The chain uses TRBV27 and TRBJ2-1, with a tentative D call TRBD1 (6 bases). Trimming cost V 3 bases and J 2 bases, with 20 bases left between them. The CDR3 has 18 residues. Germline V gene lookup returns CDR1 MNHEY and CDR2 SMNVEV (reference sequence). CDR3 region: CASSFRSQVGGPYNEQFF. CDR3 DNA: TGTGCCAGCAGTTTTCGGAGCCAGGTAGGGGGTCCCTACAATGAGCAGTTCTTC.

The rearrangement links TRBV6-5 to TRBJ2-1; possible D gene TRBD2, 6 bases. Deletions cut 6 bases from V and 7 bases from J, with 19 bases between. The CDR3 runs to 15 residues. CDR1 is MNHEY, CDR2 SVGAGI, per germline. CDR3 amino acids: CASSPGELATNEQFF. The CDR3 nucleotides are TGTGCCAGCAGCCCTGGGGAGCTAGCGACTAATGAGCAGTTCTTC.

This chain uses TRBV25-1 with TRBJ2-2, with 9 bases matching TRBD2. The V gene's germline CDR1 is MGHDK and CDR2 SYGVNS. This CDR3 contains 14 residues. Unmatched junction bases numbered 7, after V lost 7 bases and J lost 7 bases. The CDR3 loop reads CASMREGPGGELFF. The CDR3 DNA sequence: TGTGCCAGCATGCGGGAGGGCCCGGGCGGGGAGCTGTTTTTT.

CDR3 DNA: TGTGCCAGCAGTTTGGACAGGGGTCAAGGCTACACCTTC. Encoded protein: CASSLDRGQGYTF. V and J are TRBV6-6 and TRBJ1-2; 9 bases line up with TRBD1. The germline CDR1 and CDR2 sequences are MNHNY and SVGAGI (reference sequence). CDR3 size: 13 residues. V lost 4 bases and J lost 8; bases outside the gene matches: 5.

The chain employs TRBV2 and TRBJ2-3; no clear D. The V end lost 7 bases, the J end lost 2 bases, and 7 bases lay between the germline ends. Germline CDR1 SNHLY, CDR2 FYNNEI. This CDR3 has 12 residues. Here the CDR3 DNA reads TGTGCCAGCAAGGACCTCACAGATACGCAGTATTTT. It encodes CASKDLTDTQYF.

This clone was detected only once. The V call is TRBV9, the J call TRBJ2-2; D possibly uses TRBD1 or TRBD2 (5 bases each). The V end was cut by 4 bases, the J end by 6 bases, with 16 bases between. The germline gives CDR1 SGDLS, CDR2 YYNGEE. This CDR3 region has 15 residues. The CDR3 reads CASSPKELGAGELFF. The CDR3 DNA reads TGTGCCAGCAGCCCTAAGGAGTTGGGGGCCGGGGAGCTGTTTTTT.